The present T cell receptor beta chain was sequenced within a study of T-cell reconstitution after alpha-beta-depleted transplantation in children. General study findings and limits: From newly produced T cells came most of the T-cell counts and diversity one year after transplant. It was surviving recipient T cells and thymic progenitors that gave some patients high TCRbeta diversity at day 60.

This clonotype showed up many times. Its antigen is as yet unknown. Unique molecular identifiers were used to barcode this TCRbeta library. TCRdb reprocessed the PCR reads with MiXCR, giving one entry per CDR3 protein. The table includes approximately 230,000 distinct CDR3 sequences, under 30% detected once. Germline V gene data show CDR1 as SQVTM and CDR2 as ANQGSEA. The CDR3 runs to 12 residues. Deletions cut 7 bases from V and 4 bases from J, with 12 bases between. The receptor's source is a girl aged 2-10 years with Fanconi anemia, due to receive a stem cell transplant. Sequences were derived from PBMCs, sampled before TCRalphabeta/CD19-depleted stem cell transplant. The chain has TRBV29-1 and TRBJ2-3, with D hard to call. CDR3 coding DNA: TGCAGCGGCCTACACGGAGCAGATACGCAGTATTTT. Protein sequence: CSGLHGADTQYF.